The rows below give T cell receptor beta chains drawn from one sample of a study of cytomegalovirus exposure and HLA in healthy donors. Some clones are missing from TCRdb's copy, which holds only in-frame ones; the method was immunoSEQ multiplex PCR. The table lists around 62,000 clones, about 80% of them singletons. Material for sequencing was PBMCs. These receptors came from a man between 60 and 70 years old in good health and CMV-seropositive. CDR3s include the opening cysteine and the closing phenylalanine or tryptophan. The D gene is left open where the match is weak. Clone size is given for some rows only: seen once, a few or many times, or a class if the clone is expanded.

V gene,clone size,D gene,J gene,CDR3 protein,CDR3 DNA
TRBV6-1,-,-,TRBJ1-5,CASSEAGGVNQPQHF,TGTGCCAGCAGTGAAGCGGGGGGGGTCAATCAGCCCCAGCATTTT
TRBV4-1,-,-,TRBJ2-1,CASSRQLVGSYNEQFF,TGCGCCAGCAGCCGGCAACTAGTTGGTTCCTACAATGAGCAGTTCTTC
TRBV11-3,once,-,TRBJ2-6,CASSLSESGANVLTF,TGTGCCAGCAGCTTATCGGAGTCTGGGGCCAACGTCCTGACTTTC
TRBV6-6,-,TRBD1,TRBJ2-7,CASSYRTGLYEQYF,TGTGCCAGCAGTTACAGGACAGGGCTCTACGAGCAGTACTTC
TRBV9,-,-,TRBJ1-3,CASSAGLSRENTIYF,TGTGCCAGCAGCGCGGGACTTTCTAGGGAAAACACCATATATTTT
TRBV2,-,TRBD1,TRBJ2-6,CASGTGASGANVLTF,TGTGCCAGTGGGACAGGGGCCTCTGGGGCCAACGTCCTGACTTTC
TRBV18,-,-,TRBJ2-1,CASSPTGDRNEQFF,TGTGCCAGCTCACCAACGGGTGATCGGAATGAGCAGTTCTTC
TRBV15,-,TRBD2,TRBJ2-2,CATYREGWGTGELFF,TGTGCCACCTATAGGGAGGGGTGGGGCACCGGGGAGCTGTTTTTT
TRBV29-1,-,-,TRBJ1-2,CSVEGHPYYTF,TGCAGCGTTGAGGGACACCCATACTACACCTTC
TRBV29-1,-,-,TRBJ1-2,CSVEAANYGYTF,TGCAGCGTTGAGGCAGCTAACTATGGCTACACCTTC
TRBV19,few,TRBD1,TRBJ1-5,CATSDRNNQPQHF,TGTGCCACCTCGGACAGGAACAATCAGCCCCAGCATTTT
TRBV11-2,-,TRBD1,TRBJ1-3,CASSHTGADSGNTIYF,TGTGCCAGCAGCCATACAGGGGCGGACTCTGGAAACACCATATATTTT
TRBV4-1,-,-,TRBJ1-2,CASSQNQGDYGYTF,TGCGCCAGCAGCCAGAATCAGGGTGACTATGGCTACACCTTC
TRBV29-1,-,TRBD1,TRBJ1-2,CSVTSTGGPGYTF,TGCAGCGTGACATCCACAGGGGGACCTGGCTACACCTTC
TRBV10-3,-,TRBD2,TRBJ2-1,CAISESMGLAANEQFF,TGTGCCATCAGTGAGTCAATGGGACTAGCAGCCAATGAGCAGTTCTTC
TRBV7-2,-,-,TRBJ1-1,CASSEVLRTEAFF,TGTGCCAGCAGCGAGGTCCTTCGGACTGAAGCTTTCTTT
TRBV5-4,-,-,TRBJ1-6,CASSLDAAGDSPLHF,TGTGCCAGCAGCTTGGACGCCGCGGGGGATTCACCCCTCCACTTT
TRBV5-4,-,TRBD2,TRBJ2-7,CASSLGAGGPYEQYF,TGTGCCAGCAGCTTGGGTGCGGGAGGGCCCTACGAGCAGTACTTC
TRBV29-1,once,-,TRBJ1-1,CSVVGRMNTEAFF,TGCAGCGTTGTTGGCAGAATGAACACTGAAGCTTTCTTT
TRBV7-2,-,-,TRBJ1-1,CASRVTVNTEAFF,TGTGCCAGCAGAGTGACAGTGAACACTGAAGCTTTCTTT
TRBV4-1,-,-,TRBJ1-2,CASSQGEDRPHKYTF,TGCGCCAGCAGCCAAGGAGAAGACAGACCACATAAGTACACCTTC
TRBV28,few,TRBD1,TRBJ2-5,CASSSPPGTGGEETQYF,TGTGCCAGCAGTTCCCCCCCCGGGACAGGGGGCGAAGAGACCCAGTACTTC
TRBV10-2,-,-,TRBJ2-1,CASKGKPGEAYNEQFF,TGCGCCAGCAAGGGGAAGCCGGGAGAGGCCTACAATGAGCAGTTCTTC
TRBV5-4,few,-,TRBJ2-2,CASSLTGTSNTGELFF,TGTGCCAGCAGCTTAACAGGGACATCGAACACCGGGGAGCTGTTTTTT
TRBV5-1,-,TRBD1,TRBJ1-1,CASSLEGQGVNAFF,TGCGCCAGCAGCTTGGAGGGACAGGGGGTGAATGCTTTCTTT
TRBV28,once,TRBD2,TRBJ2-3,CASSLSSGSTDTQYF,TGTGCCAGCAGTTTGTCTAGCGGGAGTACAGATACGCAGTATTTT
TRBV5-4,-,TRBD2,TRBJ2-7,CASSLEFGGGAYEQYF,TGTGCCAGCAGCCTGGAATTTGGGGGAGGGGCCTACGAGCAGTACTTC
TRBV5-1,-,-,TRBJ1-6,CASSLDASSPLHF,TGCGCCAGCAGCTTGGACGCCAGTTCACCCCTCCACTTT
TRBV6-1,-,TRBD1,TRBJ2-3,CASRNRGLAADTQYF,TGTGCCAGCAGGAACAGGGGGCTCGCCGCAGATACGCAGTATTTT
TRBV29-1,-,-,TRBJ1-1,CSFYRVGGLEAFF,TGCAGCTTTTACCGAGTGGGGGGGCTTGAAGCTTTCTTT
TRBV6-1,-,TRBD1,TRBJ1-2,CASSQNDRGLGGYTF,TGTGCCAGCAGTCAAAATGACAGGGGGCTCGGCGGCTACACCTTC
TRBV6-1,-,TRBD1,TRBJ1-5,CASSGDRSETGKRNQPQHF,TGTGCCAGCAGTGGAGACCGATCTGAGACAGGGAAGAGGAATCAGCCCCAGCATTTT
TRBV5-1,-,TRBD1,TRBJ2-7,CASRLRQGTAYEQYF,TGCGCCAGCAGGTTACGACAGGGAACGGCCTACGAGCAGTACTTC
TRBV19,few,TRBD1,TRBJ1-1,CASSIQGQGTEAFF,TGTGCCAGTAGTATACAGGGACAGGGAACTGAAGCTTTCTTT
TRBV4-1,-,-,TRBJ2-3,CASWLAGPPTDTQYF,TGCGCCAGCTGGCTTGCGGGACCCCCCACAGATACGCAGTATTTT
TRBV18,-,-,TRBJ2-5,CASSPRGAQETQYF,TGTGCCAGCTCACCACGTGGGGCTCAAGAGACCCAGTACTTC
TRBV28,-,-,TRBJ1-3,CASSLLTVTGNTIYF,TGTGCCAGCAGTTTATTAACAGTCACTGGAAACACCATATATTTT
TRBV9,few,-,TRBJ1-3,CASSEGPGVALRGNTIYF,TGTGCCAGCAGCGAGGGACCGGGGGTGGCTCTGAGAGGAAACACCATATATTTT
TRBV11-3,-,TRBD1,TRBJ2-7,CASSSGQGSGYEQYF,TGTGCCAGCAGCTCGGGACAGGGATCGGGCTACGAGCAGTACTTC
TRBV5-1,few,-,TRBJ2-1,CASSILPTNRDFNNEQFF,TGCGCCAGCAGTATTCTACCTACCAACCGGGACTTTAACAATGAGCAGTTCTTC
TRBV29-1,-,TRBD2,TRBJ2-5,CSDAAGGGTQYF,TGCAGCGACGCAGCGGGAGGGGGGACCCAGTACTTC
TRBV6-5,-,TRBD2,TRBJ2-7,CASSYSPTGGFEEQYF,TGTGCCAGCAGTTACTCGCCGACGGGAGGGTTTGAAGAGCAGTACTTC
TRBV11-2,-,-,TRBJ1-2,CASSATLNYGYTF,TGTGCCAGCAGCGCGACACTTAACTATGGCTACACCTTC
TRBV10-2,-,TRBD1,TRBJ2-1,CASSDLGQRKNEQFF,TGCGCCAGCAGTGACTTGGGACAGCGGAAAAATGAGCAGTTCTTC
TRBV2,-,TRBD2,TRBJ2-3,CASSEDETSGYTDTQYF,TGTGCCAGCAGTGAAGATGAGACTAGCGGATACACAGATACGCAGTATTTT
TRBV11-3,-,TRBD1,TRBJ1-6,CASSSGQGLSPLHF,TGTGCCAGCAGCTCCGGACAGGGTCTTTCACCCCTCCACTTT